Below, 8 T cell receptor beta chains from the same sample are listed, as sequenced in a study of T cell repertoires in cytomegalovirus infection. TCRdb passed the reads through MiXCR, listing each CDR3 protein once. The sample holds roughly 100,000 distinct CDR3 sequences, more than 15% seen once. Material: PBMCs. The receptors here all came from a human donor in good health (CMV status not recorded). Some clones in this sample may be carry-over from other donors' samples.

This sequence joins TRBV9 and TRBJ1-2; D is ambiguous. CDR3 length: 14 residues. Trimming left V 0 bases short and J 4 bases short, with 10 bases between. Germline V gene data show CDR1 as SGDLS and CDR2 as YYNGEE. CDR3 amino acids: CASSVEELGYGYTF. CDR3 DNA: TGTGCCAGCAGCGTAGAGGAGTTGGGCTATGGCTACACCTTC.

The chain employs TRBV7-6 and TRBJ2-1, with TRBD1 matching 7 bases. Germline V lookup: CDR1 SGHVS, CDR2 FNYEAQ. CDR3 length: 13 residues. Trimming at V came to 2 bases and at J to 9 bases, leaving 4 bases not matched to a gene. The CDR3: CASSLRGRSEQFF. CDR3 sequence (DNA): TGTGCCAGCAGCTTAAGGGGGCGGAGTGAGCAGTTCTTC.

This clonotype has a handful of counts. V is TRBV28 and J is TRBJ2-2, with D tentatively TRBD2 (6 bases). V dropped 4 bases and J dropped 2 bases, with 8 bases sitting between them. This CDR3 is built from 14 residues. The germline V gene encodes CDR1 MDHEN and CDR2 SYDVKM. The CDR3 is CASSSGDNTGELFF. Here the CDR3 DNA reads TGTGCCAGCAGTTCGGGGGATAACACCGGGGAGCTGTTTTTT.

This clonotype has just a few counts. The chain joins TRBV12-3 or TRBV12-4 to TRBJ1-6; TRBD1 matches 7 bases. The CDR3 runs to 15 residues. The V gene end was trimmed by 4 bases and the J gene end by 9 bases; junction bases not matched to a gene: 9. DNA for the CDR3: TGTGCCAGCAGTTCCCCGGCGACAGGGTCTTCACCCCTCCACTTT. Translated, it gives CASSSPATGSSPLHF.

The genes are TRBV7-2 and TRBJ1-3; 12 bases match TRBD1. This CDR3 comprises 16 residues. Germline values: CDR1 SGHTA, CDR2 FQGNSA. After removal of 4 bases from V and 7 bases from J, the junction contained 8 bases not matched to a gene. The CDR3 here is CASSWGEGQGANTIYF. As DNA, the CDR3 is TGTGCCAGCAGCTGGGGTGAGGGACAGGGGGCCAACACCATATATTTT.

The chain carries TRBV20-1 and TRBJ1-4; 7 bases are shared with TRBD1. The V gene end was trimmed by 0 bases and the J gene end by 7 bases; junction bases not matched to a gene: 5. Germline CDR1 is DFQATT and CDR2 is SNEGSKA (reference sequence). This CDR3 region has 14 residues. The CDR3, as DNA: TGCAGTGCTAGAGATCCAGGGGGTCGTGAAAAACTGTTTTTT. It is translated as CSARDPGGREKLFF.

This clonotype was recorded at least ten times. The chain joins TRBV7-2 to TRBJ2-2; D may be TRBD1 (6 bases). CDR1 and CDR2 (germline): SGHTA, FQGNSA. The CDR3 covers 14 residues. V shed 4 bases and J shed 5 bases, with 11 bases lying between them. CDR3: CASSYYTGTGELFF. CDR3 in DNA: TGTGCCAGCAGCTACTATACAGGGACCGGGGAGCTGTTTTTT.

V usage is TRBV20-1 and J usage is TRBJ1-5; 7 bases match TRBD1. The ends lost 3 bases at V and 4 bases at J; junction bases unmatched: 3. CDR3 length: 13 residues. Germline CDR1 is DFQATT and CDR2 is SNEGSKA (reference sequence). This chain's CDR3 is CSARGGQNQPQHF. The CDR3 DNA is TGCAGTGCTAGGGGGGGACAGAATCAGCCCCAGCATTTT.